These T cell receptor beta chains were read from a single sample in a study of blood T cell repertoires in COVID-19. Clones were sequenced by immunoSEQ multiplex PCR, and TCRdb holds only the in-frame ones, with some missing. In the table there are about 220,000 clones, 80% to 85% of which are singletons. The sample was peripheral blood. The receptors come from a woman in her 70s with COVID-19, enrolled during active disease. The conserved cysteine and the conserved F or W are not part of the CDR3 here. D genes are given only for firm matches. Where a row states a size, it is once, few, many or the class of an expanded clone; other rows omit it.

TRBV10-1 | once | TRBD1 | ASGGQGSNEQF
TRBV7-2 | once | NA | ASSPQNGGDGAF
TRBV7-9 | NA | NA | ASSLTVEQY
TRBV9 | NA | TRBD2 | ASSVAGGHPYEQY
TRBV5-1 | NA | NA | ASSLTVTNYGYT
TRBV7-2 | NA | NA | ASSLSLGDTYSPLH
TRBV7-6 | NA | NA | ASSLEVAANTGELF
TRBV14 | NA | NA | ASSQVVRGGYT
TRBV5-5 | few | TRBD1 | ASSRTGQGAYEQY
TRBV3-1/TRBV3-2 | once | TRBD1 | ASSQDRVPEAF
TRBV5-1 | once | NA | ASSLAGTSSYEQY
TRBV9 | NA | NA | ASRSGGTNTGELF
TRBV7-2 | once | TRBD2 | ASSLRDYPYNEQF
TRBV5-1 | NA | NA | ASSLREAMNTEAF
TRBV6-5 | NA | NA | ASSLGAEYGYT
TRBV19 | NA | NA | ASSLDGGLGGYT
TRBV15 | NA | TRBD1 | ATSRDRGISEAF
TRBV7-9 | NA | TRBD2 | ASSLFTGGPHIQY
TRBV4-1 | few | TRBD2 | ASSQGSGTSKY
TRBV19 | NA | TRBD1 | ASQRTGGAKGHREQY
TRBV5-8 | NA | TRBD1 | ASSRDRGLRSQH
TRBV4-1 | few | NA | ASSQVRVGGNEKLF
TRBV19 | NA | NA | ASSQFTPAGNQPQH
TRBV3-1/TRBV3-2 | NA | TRBD1 | ASSQDQGQGYYGYT
TRBV5-1 | NA | NA | ASSLARPNTEAF
TRBV10-3 | NA | NA | AIRQGEKLF
TRBV14 | NA | TRBD2 | ASSNRLAGGQETQY
TRBV4-1 | NA | NA | ASSQDNRADQPQH
TRBV6-4 | NA | TRBD2 | ASGSGGSGKPYNEQF
TRBV24-1 | few | TRBD2 | ATSDLRLAGGATEQF
TRBV6-5 | NA | NA | ASRNLGSYEQY
TRBV7-2 | NA | NA | ASSFSGSSYNEQF
TRBV14 | NA | NA | ASSQGVAGGHTIY
TRBV4-3 | NA | NA | ASSQRVNDYGYT
TRBV7-2 | NA | TRBD2 | ASSWSGTSGSSSYNEQF
TRBV2 | NA | NA | AISGGRAYEQY
TRBV19 | NA | NA | ASRGGESEYSPLH
TRBV28 | NA | TRBD1 | ASSFNGQGPATEAF
TRBV14 | NA | NA | ASSRVTGAEAF
TRBV7-8 | NA | TRBD2 | ASSSIVAGGQETQY
TRBV5-6 | NA | TRBD1 | ASSSLGQGATEAF
TRBV5-1 | NA | TRBD2 | ASSLSRLADNEQF
TRBV7-2 | NA | TRBD1 | ASSTTGKSSYEQY
TRBV10-1 | NA | NA | ANQWGRVQGGNSPLH
TRBV6-5 | NA | NA | ASRGRLVDEQY
TRBV28 | NA | TRBD1 | ASSPTGRSYEQY
TRBV7-2 | NA | TRBD2 | ASSLSPTSPSSYEQY
TRBV7-2 | NA | NA | ASSRQTYEQY
TRBV5-3 | NA | TRBD2 | ARSPFIREGQKTQY
TRBV7-9 | NA | TRBD2 | ASSSSGANYEQY
TRBV30 | NA | TRBD1 | AWTQGAITEAF
TRBV28 | NA | NA | ASSLGPIYEQY
TRBV7-6 | NA | NA | ASSLGAATEQY
TRBV19 | few | NA | ASSVLGPASGNYGYT
TRBV27 | once | TRBD1 | ASSEQGATGELF
TRBV28 | NA | TRBD2 | ASSLTSGSHTQY
TRBV6-6 | NA | NA | ASSTYSNQPQH
TRBV2 | NA | TRBD1 | ASSPTGEVQPQH
TRBV28 | NA | NA | ASSFDIPWYGYT